The 27 T cell receptor beta chains given below trace back to one sample, sequenced in a study of blood T cell repertoires in COVID-19. The protocol was immunoSEQ multiplex PCR, while the TCRdb copy is restricted to in-frame clones and leaves out a portion. The profile shows about 98,000 clones, under 85% of them singletons. The sequenced sample consisted of peripheral blood. The source is an older man with acute or convalescent COVID-19.

A note on this clone: A junction boundary mismatches the germline segment, possibly from a read error. The chain couples TRBV9 to TRBJ2-7, with D perhaps matching TRBD1 (6 bases). The CDR3 runs to 15 residues. Germline CDR1 reads SGDLS; CDR2 reads YYNGEE. In nucleotides, the CDR3 is TGTGCCGGCAGCGTCCAGGACAGTAAGACCTACGAGCAGTACTTC. This encodes CAGSVQDSKTYEQYF.

The table lists this clone with a few counts. The J gene is TRBJ2-5, the V gene TRBV5-1, with TRBD2 as a possible D gene (6 bases). The CDR3 has 14 residues. V was shortened by 3 bases and J by 2 bases, with 11 bases between the two germline ends. The V gene's germline CDR1 is SGHRS and CDR2 YFSETQ. CDR3 DNA: TGCGCCAGCAGCTGGGGGAGCGGGCAAGAGACCCAGTACTTC. It codes for CASSWGSGQETQYF.

J is TRBJ2-1 and V is TRBV25-1; D not resolved. CDR3 length equals 12 residues. CDR1 and CDR2 from the germline V gene are MGHDK and SYGVNS. The V end lost 4 bases, the J end lost 4 bases, and 5 bases lay between the germline ends. The CDR3 DNA is TGTGCCAGCAGTGCCCTGTACAATGAGCAGTTCTTC. Its translation: CASSALYNEQFF. The full variable domain, completed using reference TRBV25-1 and TRBJ2-1, is EADIYQTPRYLVIGTGKKITLECSQTMGHDKMYWYQQDPGMELHLIHYSYGVNSTEKGDLSSESTVSRIRTEHFPLTLESARPSHTSQYLCASSALYNEQFFGPGTRLTVL.

V gene TRBV19 combines with J gene TRBJ1-5; D is possibly TRBD1 (6 bases). Germline CDR1 reads LNHDA; CDR2 reads SQIVND (reference sequence). Between the trimmed V and J ends, which lost 5 bases and 9 bases, there was a span of 20 bases. This CDR3 has 15 residues. The CDR3 here is CASSGSGVGDRPQHF. The CDR3 nucleotides read TGTGCCAGTAGTGGATCAGGGGTTGGGGATCGGCCCCAGCATTTT.

On this clone: Other DNA sequences in the same sample also yield this CDR3. The gene calls are TRBV11-3 and TRBJ2-5; 9 positions agree with TRBD2. The CDR3 is 14 amino acids. The V segment lost 5 bases and the J segment 5 bases; nucleotides outside the gene matches: 6. CDR1 and CDR2 (germline): SGHNT, YENEEA. As DNA, the CDR3 is TGTGCCAGCAGCGCGGGACTAGCTGGTGAGACCCAGTACTTC. This sequence encodes CASSAGLAGETQYF.

The chain links TRBV27 to TRBJ2-2; TRBD1 matches at 9 bases. V lost 0 bases and J lost 4; bases outside the gene matches: 9. From germline, CDR1 is MNHEY and CDR2 SMNVEV (reference sequence). The CDR3 consists of 18 residues. CDR3: CASSLSRTGVRGTGELFF. The CDR3 DNA is TGTGCCAGCAGTTTATCGAGGACAGGGGTACGTGGCACCGGGGAGCTGTTTTTT.

The genes are TRBV7-9 and TRBJ2-5, with 10 positions matching TRBD2. CDR3 length equals 14 residues. Germline V lookup: CDR1 SEHNR, CDR2 FQNEAQ (reference sequence). J was trimmed by 3 bases and V by 4 bases; bases with no gene match: 2. The CDR3 DNA is TGTGCCAGCAGCTCCGGACTAGCGGAAGAGACCCAGTACTTC. This codes for CASSSGLAEETQYF.

The chain joins TRBV18 to TRBJ2-7, with TRBD2 as a possible D gene (7 bases). The CDR3 sequence is 14 residues long. Trimming pared 3 bases from V and 5 bases from J, leaving 14 bases between. Germline CDR1 KGHSH, CDR2 LQKENI. The CDR3 coding sequence is TGTGCCAGCTCACCCACGGGGAGGGACAACGAGCAGTACTTC. Translation: CASSPTGRDNEQYF.

The chain carries TRBV5-5 and TRBJ2-3, with D perhaps TRBD1 (6 bases). Trimming stripped 0 bases from V and 3 bases from J, with 8 bases between. The CDR3 runs to 14 residues. Germline lookup yields CDR1 SGHKS and CDR2 YYEKEE (reference sequence). Written as DNA, the CDR3 is TGTGCCAGCAGCTTGGCACAGGGTACAGATACGCAGTATTTT. Amino acids: CASSLAQGTDTQYF. Looking up the rest from reference TRBV5-5 and TRBJ2-3 gives the full variable domain: DAGVTQSPTHLIKTRGQQVTLRCSPISGHKSVSWYQQVLGQGPQFIFQYYEKEERGRGNFPDRFSARQFPNYSSELNVNALLLGDSALYLCASSLAQGTDTQYFGPGTRLTVL.

This chain joins TRBV5-4 and TRBJ2-3; 9 nucleotides agree with TRBD2. The CDR3 is made up of 15 amino acids. V was clipped by 4 bases and J by 2 bases; unmatched bases: 5. Germline V gives CDR1 SGHNT, CDR2 YYREEE (reference sequence). CDR3 DNA: TGTGCCAGCAGCCCGCGGGAGGGGGTCACAGATACGCAGTATTTT. This codes for CASSPREGVTDTQYF.

The sample holds one count of this clone. The chain links TRBV15 to TRBJ2-1; a possible D gene is TRBD2 (5 bases). The CDR3 covers 15 residues. Trimming took off 0 bases at V and 5 bases at J, with 11 bases between the two ends. CDR1 and CDR2 (germline): LNHNV, YYDKDF (reference sequence). CDR3 in DNA: TGTGCCACCAGCAGAGAGGCTAGCCTGAACAATGAGCAGTTCTTC. It yields the protein CATSREASLNNEQFF.

This sequence joins TRBV10-3 and TRBJ2-5; 8 nucleotides align to TRBD1. Germline assignment: CDR1 ENHRY and CDR2 SYGVKD. Trimming removed 0 bases from V and 4 bases from J; junction bases left unmatched: 7. CDR3 size: 16 residues. CDR3 amino acids: CAISESIGQGVETQYF. CDR3 in DNA: TGTGCCATCAGTGAGTCGATAGGACAGGGAGTAGAGACCCAGTACTTC.

The rearrangement joins TRBV25-1 to TRBJ2-2; weak D call: TRBD2 (5 bases). Trimming pared 7 bases from V and 7 bases from J, leaving 19 bases between. CDR3 length equals 15 residues. Germline CDR1 reads MGHDK; CDR2 reads SYGVNS. Written as DNA, the CDR3 is TGTGCCAGCACCAGAGAGGACTCGGTTCTCGGGGAGCTGTTTTTT. Its protein is CASTREDSVLGELFF.

The chain links TRBV19 to TRBJ2-5, with TRBD1 identical over 10 bases. The germline V gene encodes CDR1 LNHDA and CDR2 SQIVND (reference sequence). Trimming removed 8 bases from V and 4 bases from J; junction bases left unmatched: 7. This CDR3 comprises 14 residues. The CDR3 DNA sequence: TGTGCCAGTGGAAGGACAGGGGGAGGAGAGACCCAGTACTTC. It encodes CASGRTGGGETQYF.

The chain couples TRBV2 to TRBJ1-2, with a possible D match to TRBD1 (5 bases). V lost 6 bases and J lost 5, with 13 bases in between. The CDR3 has 13 residues. Germline V gene sequence: CDR1 SNHLY, CDR2 FYNNEI. The CDR3 spells CASSIETEYGYTF. CDR3 DNA: TGTGCCAGCAGCATCGAGACAGAATATGGCTACACCTTC.

The rearrangement joins TRBV6-2 or TRBV6-3 to TRBJ1-5; 10 nucleotides line up with TRBD1. V lost 4 bases to trimming and J lost 7 bases; unmatched junction nucleotides: 4. This CDR3 region has 14 residues. Looked up from germline, CDR1 is MNHEY and CDR2 is SVGEGT. Here the CDR3 reads CASSWTGGRQPQHF. The CDR3 DNA sequence: TGTGCCAGCAGTTGGACAGGGGGACGACAGCCCCAGCATTTT.

This chain links TRBV24-1 with TRBJ2-1; 9 bases fit TRBD2. The CDR3 loop spans 16 amino acids. V shed 3 bases, J shed 6 bases, and the junction held 8 bases outside the gene matches. Germline V gene sequence: CDR1 KGHDR, CDR2 SFDVKD. The CDR3 sequence is CATSDPGTSPGNEQFF. In DNA form, the CDR3 reads TGTGCCACCAGTGATCCCGGGACTAGCCCCGGCAATGAGCAGTTCTTC.

The chain couples TRBV5-1 to TRBJ2-5; maybe TRBD1 (5 bases). This CDR3 is 16 amino acids long. V lost 0 bases to trimming and J lost 5 bases, with 17 bases between them. Germline-derived CDR1 and CDR2 are SGHRS and YFSETQ. This CDR3 is CASSLAATQWGETQYF. The DNA for the CDR3 is TGCGCCAGCAGCTTGGCGGCAACCCAATGGGGCGAGACCCAGTACTTC. Complete variable domain (other parts from reference TRBV5-1 and TRBJ2-5): KAGVTQTPRYLIKTRGQQVTLSCSPISGHRSVSWYQQTPGQGLQFLFEYFSETQRNKGNFPGRFSGRQFSNSRSEMNVSTLELGDSALYLCASSLAATQWGETQYFGPGTRLLVL.

The chain has TRBV5-4 and TRBJ2-5, with 11 bases matching TRBD2. CDR3 length equals 14 residues. CDR1 is SGHNT and CDR2 is YYREEE in the germline V gene (reference sequence). V shed 4 bases, J shed 5 bases, and the junction held 4 bases outside the gene matches. The CDR3 sequence: CASSTVAGGETQYF. In DNA, the CDR3 is TGTGCCAGCAGCACCGTAGCGGGAGGGGAGACCCAGTACTTC.

This chain uses TRBV18 with TRBJ1-2, with D possibly TRBD1 on 6 matching bases. The length of the CDR3 is 13 residues. CDR1 is KGHSH and CDR2 is LQKENI in the germline V gene. Trimming pared 3 bases from V and 4 bases from J, leaving 9 bases between. The CDR3 DNA follows: TGTGCCAGCTCACCCGACAGGATCTATGGCTACACCTTC. Its translation: CASSPDRIYGYTF.

Only a few counts were recorded for this clone. Here the CDR3 DNA reads TGTGCCAGCTGGCCAGCGGGAGCTCTGAATGAGCAGTTCTTC. It translates to CASWPAGALNEQFF. This sequence joins TRBV27 and TRBJ2-1, with 8 bases identical to TRBD2. The CDR3 is 14 amino acids. V lost 8 bases to trimming and J lost 7 bases; unmatched junction nucleotides: 10. Germline-derived CDR1 and CDR2 are MNHEY and SMNVEV (reference sequence).

The chain has TRBV27 and TRBJ2-2, with 9 bases matching TRBD1. The CDR3 spans 16 residues. Trimming cost V 3 bases and J 7 bases; bases outside gene matches: 9. Germline V lookup: CDR1 MNHEY, CDR2 SMNVEV (reference sequence). The DNA for the CDR3 is TGTGCCAGCAGTTTCCGGACAGGGGTGGGATACGGGGAGCTGTTTTTT. Protein product: CASSFRTGVGYGELFF.

The chain has TRBV21-1 and TRBJ1-1; TRBD1, the D gene given by the table, was not confirmed from the DNA. TRBV21-1 is designated a pseudogene. CDR3 length equals 17 residues. The CDR3 DNA sequence: TGTGCCAGCAGCAAAAGAGTTTTGGACAGGGTGGCGACTGAAGCTTTCTTT. It specifies CASSKRVLDRVATEAFF.

The chain is built from TRBV7-2 and TRBJ2-7, with a tentative D call TRBD2 (6 bases). The V gene's germline CDR1 is SGHTA and CDR2 FQGNSA. Trimming pared 1 base from V and 3 bases from J, leaving 16 bases between. The CDR3 covers 16 residues. The CDR3 DNA reads TGTGCCAGCAGCTTAGATGGCGGGACCCAGAACTACGAGCAGTACTTC. It yields the protein CASSLDGGTQNYEQYF.

This clone showed up just a few times. This chain uses TRBV28 with TRBJ2-1, with a tentative D call TRBD1 (7 bases). This CDR3 contains 15 residues. Germline CDR1 reads MDHEN; CDR2 reads SYDVKM. V lost 3 bases and J 6 bases, leaving 15 bases between the germline ends. The CDR3 region has the DNA TGTGCCAGCAGTTTGGGCGGGGACAGCGGCAATGAGCAGTTCTTC. Amino acid sequence: CASSLGGDSGNEQFF.

The gene calls are TRBV6-2 or TRBV6-3 and TRBJ2-1; 7 positions agree with TRBD2. Germline CDR1 is MNHEY and CDR2 is SVGEGT. J gave up 0 bases and V 1 base, and 3 bases lay outside the gene matches. The CDR3 runs to 16 residues. The DNA of the CDR3 is TGTGCCAGCAGTTACTTTGGCGGGAGCTCCTACAATGAGCAGTTCTTC. This codes for CASSYFGGSSYNEQFF.

The rearrangement links TRBV5-1 to TRBJ2-2, with 7 bases identical to TRBD2. From germline, CDR1 is SGHRS and CDR2 YFSETQ. CDR3 size: 16 residues. V was clipped by 4 bases and J by 7 bases; unmatched bases: 13. CDR3 coding DNA: TGCGCCAGCAGCCTAACTAGCGCCGCGTGGGGCGGGGAGCTGTTTTTT. This gives the protein CASSLTSAAWGGELFF.